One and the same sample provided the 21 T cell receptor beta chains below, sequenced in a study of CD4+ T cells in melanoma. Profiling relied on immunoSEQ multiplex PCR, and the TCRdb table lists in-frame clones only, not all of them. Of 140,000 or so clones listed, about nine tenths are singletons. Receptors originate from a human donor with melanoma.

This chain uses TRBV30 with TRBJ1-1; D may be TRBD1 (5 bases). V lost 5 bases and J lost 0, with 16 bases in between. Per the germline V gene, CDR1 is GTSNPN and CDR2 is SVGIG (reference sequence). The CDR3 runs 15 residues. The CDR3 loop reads CAWRHSGTVNTEAFF. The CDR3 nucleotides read TGTGCCTGGCGTCATTCCGGGACGGTGAACACTGAAGCTTTCTTT.

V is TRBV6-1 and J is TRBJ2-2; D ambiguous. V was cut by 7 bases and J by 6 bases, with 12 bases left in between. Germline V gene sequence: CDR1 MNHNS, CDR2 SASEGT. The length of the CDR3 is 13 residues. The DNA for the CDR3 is TGTGCCAGCATTCCAAGAATCGCCGGGGAGCTGTTTTTT. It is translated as CASIPRIAGELFF.

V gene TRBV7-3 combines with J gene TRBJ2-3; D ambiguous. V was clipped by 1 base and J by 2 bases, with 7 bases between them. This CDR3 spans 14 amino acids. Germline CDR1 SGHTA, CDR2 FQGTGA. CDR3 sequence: CASSLRHPTDTQYF. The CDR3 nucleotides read TGTGCCAGCAGCTTAAGACACCCCACAGATACGCAGTATTTT.

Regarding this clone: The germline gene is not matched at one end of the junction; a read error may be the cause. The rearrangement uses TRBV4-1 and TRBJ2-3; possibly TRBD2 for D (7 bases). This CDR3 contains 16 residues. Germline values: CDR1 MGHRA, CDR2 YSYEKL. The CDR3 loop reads CASSQDNRGATDTQYF. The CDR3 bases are TGCGCCAGCAGTCAAGATAACCGGGGGGCCACAGATACGCAGTATTTT.

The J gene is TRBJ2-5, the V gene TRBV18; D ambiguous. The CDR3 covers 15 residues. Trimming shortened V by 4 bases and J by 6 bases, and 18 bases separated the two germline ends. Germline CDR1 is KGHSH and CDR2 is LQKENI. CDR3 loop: CASSQAVLSYQTQYF. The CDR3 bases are TGTGCCAGCTCACAGGCAGTACTTTCTTATCAGACCCAGTACTTC.

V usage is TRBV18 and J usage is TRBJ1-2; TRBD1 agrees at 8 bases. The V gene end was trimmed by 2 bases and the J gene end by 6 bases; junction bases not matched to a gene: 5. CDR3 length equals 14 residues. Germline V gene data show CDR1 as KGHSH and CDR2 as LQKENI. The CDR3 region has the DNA TGTGCCAGCTCACCAAGACAGGGGAGTGATGGCTACACCTTC. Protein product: CASSPRQGSDGYTF.

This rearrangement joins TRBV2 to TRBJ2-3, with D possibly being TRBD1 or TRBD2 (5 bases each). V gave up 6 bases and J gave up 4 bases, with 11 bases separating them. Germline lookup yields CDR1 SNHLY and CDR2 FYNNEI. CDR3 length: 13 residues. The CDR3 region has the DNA TGTGCCAGCAGCGGGACCGGGGCAGATACGCAGTATTTT. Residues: CASSGTGADTQYF.

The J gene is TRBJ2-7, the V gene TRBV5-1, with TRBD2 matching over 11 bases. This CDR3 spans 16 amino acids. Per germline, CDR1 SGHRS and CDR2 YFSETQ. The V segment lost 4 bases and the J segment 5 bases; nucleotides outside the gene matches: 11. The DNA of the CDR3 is TGCGCCAGCAGCCCCATAGCGGGGGGGCCTTCCGACGAGCAGTACTTC. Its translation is CASSPIAGGPSDEQYF.

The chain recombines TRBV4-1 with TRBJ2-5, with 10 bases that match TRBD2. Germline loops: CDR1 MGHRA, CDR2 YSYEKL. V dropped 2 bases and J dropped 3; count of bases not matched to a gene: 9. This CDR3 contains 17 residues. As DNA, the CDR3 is TGCGCCAGCAGCCAAAATCCCAGCGGGGGGGATGAAGAGACCCAGTACTTC. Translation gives CASSQNPSGGDEETQYF.

In DNA form, the CDR3 reads TGTGCCAGCAGTCGCGACAGGGGGCTTGCCTATGGCTACACCTTC. As protein: CASSRDRGLAYGYTF. The rearrangement joins TRBV6-5 to TRBJ1-2; the match to TRBD1 covers 10 bases. The germline gives CDR1 MNHEY, CDR2 SVGAGI. The trim removed 5 bases at V and 4 bases at J, leaving 7 bases unmatched. The CDR3 runs to 15 residues.

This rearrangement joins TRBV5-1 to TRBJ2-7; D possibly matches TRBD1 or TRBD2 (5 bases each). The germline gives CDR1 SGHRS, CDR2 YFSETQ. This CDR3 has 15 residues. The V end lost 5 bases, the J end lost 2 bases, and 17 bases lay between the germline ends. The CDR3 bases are TGCGCCAGCAGACTAGACAGCCGGGTTGCCTACGAGCAGTACTTC. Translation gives CASRLDSRVAYEQYF.

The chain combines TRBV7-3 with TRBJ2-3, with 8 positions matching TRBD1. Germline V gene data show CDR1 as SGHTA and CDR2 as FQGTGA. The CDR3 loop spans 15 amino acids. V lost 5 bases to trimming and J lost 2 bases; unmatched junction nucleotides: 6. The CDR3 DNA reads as TGTGCCAGCAGCGAACAGGGGGTTGACACAGATACGCAGTATTTT. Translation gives CASSEQGVDTDTQYF.

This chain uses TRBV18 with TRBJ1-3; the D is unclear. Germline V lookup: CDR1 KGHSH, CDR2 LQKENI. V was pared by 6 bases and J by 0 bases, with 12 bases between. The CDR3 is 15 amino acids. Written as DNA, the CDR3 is TGTGCCAGCTCCCCAGGAGGCCCCTCTGGAAACACCATATATTTT. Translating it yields CASSPGGPSGNTIYF.

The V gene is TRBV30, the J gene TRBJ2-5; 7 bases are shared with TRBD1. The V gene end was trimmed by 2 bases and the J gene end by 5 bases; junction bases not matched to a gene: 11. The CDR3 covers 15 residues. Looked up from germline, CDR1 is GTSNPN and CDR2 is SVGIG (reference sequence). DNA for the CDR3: TGTGCCTGGAGTATAAAGCCGACAGGGTTCGAGACCCAGTACTTC. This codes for CAWSIKPTGFETQYF.

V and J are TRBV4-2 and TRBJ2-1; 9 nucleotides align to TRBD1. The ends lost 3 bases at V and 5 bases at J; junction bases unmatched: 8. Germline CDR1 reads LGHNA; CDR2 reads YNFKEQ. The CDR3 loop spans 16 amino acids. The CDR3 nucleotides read TGTGCCAGCAGCCATGTTCGACAGGGGGGTAACAATGAGCAGTTCTTC. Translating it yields CASSHVRQGGNNEQFF.

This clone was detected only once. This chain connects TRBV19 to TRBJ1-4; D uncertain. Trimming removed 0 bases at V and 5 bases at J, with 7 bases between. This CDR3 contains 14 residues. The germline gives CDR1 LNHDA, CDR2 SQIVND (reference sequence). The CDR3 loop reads CASSIDRRNEKLFF. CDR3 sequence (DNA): TGTGCCAGTAGTATAGATCGGAGAAATGAAAAACTGTTTTTT.

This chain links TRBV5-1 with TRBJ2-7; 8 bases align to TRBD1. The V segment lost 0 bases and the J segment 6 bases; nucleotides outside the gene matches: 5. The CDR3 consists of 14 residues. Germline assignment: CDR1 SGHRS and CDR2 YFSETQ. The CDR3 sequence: CASSLDRGFGEQYF. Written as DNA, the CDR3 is TGCGCCAGCAGCTTGGACAGGGGGTTTGGCGAGCAGTACTTC.

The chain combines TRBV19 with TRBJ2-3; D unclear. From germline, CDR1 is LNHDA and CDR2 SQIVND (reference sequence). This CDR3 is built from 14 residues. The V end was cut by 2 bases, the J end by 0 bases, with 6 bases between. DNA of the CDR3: TGTGCCAGTAGTATACGCGGAAGCACAGATACGCAGTATTTT. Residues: CASSIRGSTDTQYF.

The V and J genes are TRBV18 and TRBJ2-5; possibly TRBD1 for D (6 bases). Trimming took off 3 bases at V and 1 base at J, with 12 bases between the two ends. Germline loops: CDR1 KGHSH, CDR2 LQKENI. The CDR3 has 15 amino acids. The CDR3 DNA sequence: TGTGCCAGCTCACCGCTGCGACAGGCCCAAGAGACCCAGTACTTC. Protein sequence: CASSPLRQAQETQYF.

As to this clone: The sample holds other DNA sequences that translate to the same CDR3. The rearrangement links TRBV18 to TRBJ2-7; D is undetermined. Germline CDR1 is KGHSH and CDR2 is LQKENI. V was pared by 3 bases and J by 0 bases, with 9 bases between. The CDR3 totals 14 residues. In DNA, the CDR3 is TGTGCCAGCTCACCCTCCCCGAGCTCCTACGAGCAGTACTTC. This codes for CASSPSPSSYEQYF.

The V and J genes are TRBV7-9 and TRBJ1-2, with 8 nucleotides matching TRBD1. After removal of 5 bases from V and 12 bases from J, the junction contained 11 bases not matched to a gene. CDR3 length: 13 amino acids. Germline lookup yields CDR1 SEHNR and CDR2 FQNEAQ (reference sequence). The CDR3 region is CASSPTGRGPDTF. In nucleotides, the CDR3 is TGTGCCAGCAGCCCGACGGGCAGGGGGCCGGACACCTTC.